This is a list of T cell receptor beta chains from one sample in a study of cytotoxic CD8 clonotypes in ibrutinib-treated CLL. Assay: immunoSEQ multiplex PCR; the TCRdb copy retains only in-frame clones and omits some. The sample holds just over 200,000 clones; nearly 80% are singletons and the top ten take about an eighth. Source: PBMCs, taken after 12 months of ibrutinib treatment. Receptor source: a human donor with chronic lymphocytic leukemia. Each CDR3 is given with its conserved first and last residue. The D gene is left open where the match is weak. The listing skips clone size in some rows; elsewhere it reads once, few, many or a size class.

cdr3_nt: TGTGCCAGCAGTGCCTCGGACTTTACTTCGATTCAGCAGTACTTC; cdr3_aa: CASSASDFTSIQQYF; j_call: TRBJ2-7; d_call: -; clone_size: once; v_call: TRBV6-6
cdr3_nt: TGCAGTGCTGGGGACTCCTACGAGCAGTACTTC; cdr3_aa: CSAGDSYEQYF; j_call: TRBJ2-7; d_call: -; clone_size: -; v_call: TRBV20-1
cdr3_nt: TGCGCCAGCAGCTTGGCAGTTTCTGGGAGATTTAATGAAAAACTGTTTTTT; cdr3_aa: CASSLAVSGRFNEKLFF; j_call: TRBJ1-4; d_call: -; clone_size: -; v_call: TRBV5-1
cdr3_nt: TGCGCCAGCAGCAGGGGGACTAGGAACTACGAGCAGTACTTC; cdr3_aa: CASSRGTRNYEQYF; j_call: TRBJ2-7; d_call: TRBD2; clone_size: -; v_call: TRBV5-1
cdr3_nt: TGTGCCAGCAGCCCGCAAGGAACTAGCAATGAGCAGTTCTTC; cdr3_aa: CASSPQGTSNEQFF; j_call: TRBJ2-1; d_call: -; clone_size: -; v_call: TRBV16
cdr3_nt: TGTGCCAGCAGCTTAGTCCTATTAGCGGGCTGGGTCAATGAGCAGTTCTTC; cdr3_aa: CASSLVLLAGWVNEQFF; j_call: TRBJ2-1; d_call: TRBD2; clone_size: -; v_call: TRBV7-8
cdr3_nt: TGTGCCAGCAGCAAAGGGGGGCTCCAACCCTACAATGAGCAGTTCTTC; cdr3_aa: CASSKGGLQPYNEQFF; j_call: TRBJ2-1; d_call: -; clone_size: -; v_call: TRBV21-1
cdr3_nt: TGTGCCAGCAGTTTTGGTAGCGGTAATCAGCCCCAGCATTTT; cdr3_aa: CASSFGSGNQPQHF; j_call: TRBJ1-5; d_call: -; clone_size: once; v_call: TRBV28
cdr3_nt: TGTGCCAGTAGTTCGGACGGATCCTCTGGGGCCAACGTCCTGACTTTC; cdr3_aa: CASSSDGSSGANVLTF; j_call: TRBJ2-6; d_call: -; clone_size: -; v_call: TRBV19
cdr3_nt: TGTGCCACCTTAGAAGGGTATAGCTATGGCTACACCTTC; cdr3_aa: CATLEGYSYGYTF; j_call: TRBJ1-2; d_call: -; clone_size: once; v_call: TRBV10-3
cdr3_nt: TGTGCCAGCAGCTTAGCTGGTTCCGGGACTCCAGGAGATCAGCCCCAGCATTTT; cdr3_aa: CASSLAGSGTPGDQPQHF; j_call: TRBJ1-5; d_call: -; clone_size: -; v_call: TRBV7-9
cdr3_nt: TGTGCCAGCAGTACCCATGAAACCGGGGAGCTGTTTTTT; cdr3_aa: CASSTHETGELFF; j_call: TRBJ2-2; d_call: -; clone_size: -; v_call: TRBV6-6
cdr3_nt: TGTGCCAGCAGTGTAACCTCTGGTCCGGGCACGGGGGAGACCCAGTACTTC; cdr3_aa: CASSVTSGPGTGETQYF; j_call: TRBJ2-5; d_call: -; clone_size: -; v_call: TRBV2
cdr3_nt: TGTGCCAGCAGTAAGGCGGGGGCCTCCTACGAGCAGTACTTC; cdr3_aa: CASSKAGASYEQYF; j_call: TRBJ2-7; d_call: -; clone_size: few; v_call: TRBV6-5
cdr3_nt: TGTGCCAGCAGTTACTCGGGCAGGGGTTACAGAGGCGAGCAGTACTTC; cdr3_aa: CASSYSGRGYRGEQYF; j_call: TRBJ2-7; d_call: -; clone_size: -; v_call: TRBV6-5
cdr3_nt: TGTGCCAGCAGCTTGAGTTCGGGACTACTCTACGAGCAGTACTTC; cdr3_aa: CASSLSSGLLYEQYF; j_call: TRBJ2-7; d_call: TRBD2; clone_size: -; v_call: TRBV5-4
cdr3_nt: TGTGCCATAGCGGGAGGTGACGACTACGAGCAGTACTTC; cdr3_aa: CAIAGGDDYEQYF; j_call: TRBJ2-7; d_call: TRBD2; clone_size: -; v_call: TRBV10-3
cdr3_nt: TGTGCCAGCAGTTCCGCACTAATGGACAGGGGGCTCGGCGAGCAGTACTTC; cdr3_aa: CASSSALMDRGLGEQYF; j_call: TRBJ2-7; d_call: TRBD1; clone_size: -; v_call: TRBV28
cdr3_nt: TGTGCCAGTAGACAAAGGGCGTCAGAGACCCAGTACTTC; cdr3_aa: CASRQRASETQYF; j_call: TRBJ2-5; d_call: -; clone_size: once; v_call: TRBV19
cdr3_nt: TGTGCCAGCTCACTATCCGGGACCATTATTTACACCGGGGAGCTGTTTTTT; cdr3_aa: CASSLSGTIIYTGELFF; j_call: TRBJ2-2; d_call: -; clone_size: -; v_call: TRBV18
cdr3_nt: TGCGCCAGCAGCCACCCGACAGGGAAAACCTACGAGCAGTACTTC; cdr3_aa: CASSHPTGKTYEQYF; j_call: TRBJ2-7; d_call: TRBD1; clone_size: many; v_call: TRBV4-1
cdr3_nt: TGTGCCAGCAGTCACGAGGACAGGGCCAACACTGAAGCTTTCTTT; cdr3_aa: CASSHEDRANTEAFF; j_call: TRBJ1-1; d_call: TRBD1; clone_size: -; v_call: TRBV6-5
cdr3_nt: TGTGCCACCAGCAGAGGGGACACCTCTGGAAACACCATATATTTT; cdr3_aa: CATSRGDTSGNTIYF; j_call: TRBJ1-3; d_call: -; clone_size: -; v_call: TRBV15
cdr3_nt: TGCGCGAGTAGAGCGGGGGCGCTGGAGACCCAGTACTTC; cdr3_aa: CASRAGALETQYF; j_call: TRBJ2-5; d_call: TRBD2; clone_size: -; v_call: TRBV10-2
cdr3_nt: TGTGCCAGCAGTGTTCGACAGGAGACCTCCTACGAGCAGTACTTC; cdr3_aa: CASSVRQETSYEQYF; j_call: TRBJ2-7; d_call: -; clone_size: -; v_call: TRBV2
cdr3_nt: TGTGCCGGTACAGGGGGCGGATCCAATCAGCCCCAGCATTTT; cdr3_aa: CAGTGGGSNQPQHF; j_call: TRBJ1-5; d_call: TRBD1; clone_size: few; v_call: TRBV28
cdr3_nt: TGTGCCAGCAGCGGACAACAGGGGGCCGGGGAGCTGTTTTTT; cdr3_aa: CASSGQQGAGELFF; j_call: TRBJ2-2; d_call: TRBD1; clone_size: -; v_call: TRBV9
cdr3_nt: TGTGCCAGCAGTTACCGGAACAACAATGAGCAGTTCTTC; cdr3_aa: CASSYRNNNEQFF; j_call: TRBJ2-1; d_call: -; clone_size: -; v_call: TRBV6-5
cdr3_nt: TGTGCCAGCAGTTTATCTATCCTCTACGAGCAGTACTTC; cdr3_aa: CASSLSILYEQYF; j_call: TRBJ2-7; d_call: -; clone_size: -; v_call: TRBV27
cdr3_nt: TGCAGCGTTGGGGTTGCCCGGGGGGATCACTATGGCTACACCTTC; cdr3_aa: CSVGVARGDHYGYTF; j_call: TRBJ1-2; d_call: -; clone_size: -; v_call: TRBV29-1
cdr3_nt: TGTGCCAGCAGCGTGCAGGGGGGGCCCTCTGGAAACACCATATATTTT; cdr3_aa: CASSVQGGPSGNTIYF; j_call: TRBJ1-3; d_call: TRBD1; clone_size: -; v_call: TRBV9
cdr3_nt: TGCGCCAGCAGCCAAGAAGTCGAACAGTTTATTGAAAAACTGTTTTTT; cdr3_aa: CASSQEVEQFIEKLFF; j_call: TRBJ1-4; d_call: -; clone_size: -; v_call: TRBV4-1
cdr3_nt: TGCGCCAGCAGCGGAGGACTGCCCCAAGAGACCCAGTACTTC; cdr3_aa: CASSGGLPQETQYF; j_call: TRBJ2-5; d_call: -; clone_size: -; v_call: TRBV5-1
cdr3_nt: TGTGCCAGCACCCCTAGCGGCTCCTACGAGCAGTACTTC; cdr3_aa: CASTPSGSYEQYF; j_call: TRBJ2-7; d_call: TRBD2; clone_size: -; v_call: TRBV6-6
cdr3_nt: TGTGCCAGCAGCTCAGAGGGACAGGGAACAGATACGCAGTATTTT; cdr3_aa: CASSSEGQGTDTQYF; j_call: TRBJ2-3; d_call: TRBD1; clone_size: -; v_call: TRBV7-9
cdr3_nt: TGCGCCAGCAGCCGGATGGGTATTCGGGAGGGCTACGAGCAGTACTTC; cdr3_aa: CASSRMGIREGYEQYF; j_call: TRBJ2-7; d_call: TRBD2; clone_size: -; v_call: TRBV5-1
cdr3_nt: TGTGCCAGCAGTCGAGGGGGGAGCTCCTACGAGCAGTACTTC; cdr3_aa: CASSRGGSSYEQYF; j_call: TRBJ2-7; d_call: -; clone_size: -; v_call: TRBV25-1
cdr3_nt: TGTGCCAGCAGCTTCCAAGGACCCCGAAGCACAGATACGCAGTATTTT; cdr3_aa: CASSFQGPRSTDTQYF; j_call: TRBJ2-3; d_call: -; clone_size: -; v_call: TRBV7-3
cdr3_nt: TGTGCCAGCAGTGAAGGAGGGGTCCGGAATTCACCCCTCCACTTT; cdr3_aa: CASSEGGVRNSPLHF; j_call: TRBJ1-6; d_call: -; clone_size: -; v_call: TRBV2
cdr3_nt: TGCGCCAGCAGTGAGTCTACAGGAGGACCCGGGGAGCTGTTTTTT; cdr3_aa: CASSESTGGPGELFF; j_call: TRBJ2-2; d_call: -; clone_size: -; v_call: TRBV10-1
cdr3_nt: TGTGCCAGCAGCACCAAACCTAGCGGGTTCATCTCCTACAATGAGCAGTTCTTC; cdr3_aa: CASSTKPSGFISYNEQFF; j_call: TRBJ2-1; d_call: TRBD2; clone_size: -; v_call: TRBV5-5
cdr3_nt: TGTGCCAGCAGTGAAGATTCTAGCCTCAATGAGCAGTTCTTC; cdr3_aa: CASSEDSSLNEQFF; j_call: TRBJ2-1; d_call: -; clone_size: medium-sized; v_call: TRBV2
cdr3_nt: TGTGCCAGCAGTTACTCGAGACGGTTGAACACTGAAGCTTTCTTT; cdr3_aa: CASSYSRRLNTEAFF; j_call: TRBJ1-1; d_call: -; clone_size: -; v_call: TRBV6-5
cdr3_nt: TGTGCCAGTAGTACGGGACAGGGGAATCAGCCCCAGCATTTT; cdr3_aa: CASSTGQGNQPQHF; j_call: TRBJ1-5; d_call: TRBD1; clone_size: few; v_call: TRBV19
cdr3_nt: TGTGCCAGCAGCCTCTACGAGCAGTACTTC; cdr3_aa: CASSLYEQYF; j_call: TRBJ2-7; d_call: -; clone_size: -; v_call: TRBV21-1
cdr3_nt: TGTGCCAGCAGGAGACAGGGGGACACTGAAGCTTTCTTT; cdr3_aa: CASRRQGDTEAFF; j_call: TRBJ1-1; d_call: TRBD1; clone_size: -; v_call: TRBV7-2
cdr3_nt: TGTGCCAGCAGTTACGGAGCCCCCGGAGAGACCCAGTACTTC; cdr3_aa: CASSYGAPGETQYF; j_call: TRBJ2-5; d_call: -; clone_size: -; v_call: TRBV6-5
cdr3_nt: TGTGCCAGCAGAAGATCCGGGACTAGCGGGAGGCGACTCACAGATACGCAGTATTTT; cdr3_aa: CASRRSGTSGRRLTDTQYF; j_call: TRBJ2-3; d_call: TRBD2; clone_size: once; v_call: TRBV7-9
cdr3_nt: TGCGCCAGCAGCCTTGAGACGGGGCCCTACAATGAGCAGTTCTTC; cdr3_aa: CASSLETGPYNEQFF; j_call: TRBJ2-1; d_call: -; clone_size: few; v_call: TRBV4-1
cdr3_nt: TGTGCCAGCTCACCTCCGGGACTAGCGACCTACGAGCAGTACTTC; cdr3_aa: CASSPPGLATYEQYF; j_call: TRBJ2-7; d_call: TRBD2; clone_size: -; v_call: TRBV18
cdr3_nt: TGCGCCAGCAGCTTGGGAATGGGGATCTATGGCTACACCTTC; cdr3_aa: CASSLGMGIYGYTF; j_call: TRBJ1-2; d_call: -; clone_size: -; v_call: TRBV5-1